These 6 T cell receptor beta chains were sequenced from one sample in a study of T-cell memory formation after mild COVID-19. TCRdb reprocessed the 5' RACE reads via MiXCR and lists one record per CDR3 protein. The table lists about 560,000 distinct CDR3 sequences, 20% to 25% of them singletons. Sequencing used PBMCs or a T cell subset sorted from them (not recorded which). All receptors come from an adult woman who had mild COVID-19 (a few samples of this study predate the infection). Cell type and time point are not known.

The rearrangement joins TRBV7-9 to TRBJ2-7, with D perhaps TRBD2 (5 bases). The CDR3 contains 13 residues. The V gene lost 3 bases and the J gene lost 6 bases, with 12 bases spanning the gap. Germline lookup yields CDR1 SEHNR and CDR2 FQNEAQ (reference sequence). CDR3 sequence reads: CASSLDLRREQYF. The CDR3 DNA is TGTGCCAGCAGCTTGGACTTGCGGCGCGAGCAGTACTTC.

This clonotype was seen at least ten times. The CDR3 protein is CASSLEAGNNEQFF. The DNA for the CDR3 is TGCGCCAGCAGCTTGGAGGCAGGGAATAATGAGCAGTTCTTC. The chain has TRBV5-1 and TRBJ2-1, with a tentative D call TRBD1 (5 bases). The CDR3 extends over 14 amino acids. The V end lost 0 bases, the J end lost 7 bases, and 11 bases lay between the germline ends. Germline lookup yields CDR1 SGHRS and CDR2 YFSETQ.

This clonotype was counted many times. As DNA, the CDR3 is TGTGCCAGCAGCCCGGGGACTACTAGCACAGATACGCAGTATTTT. This sequence encodes CASSPGTTSTDTQYF. The rearrangement uses TRBV3-1 and TRBJ2-3; 7 bases are shared with TRBD2. CDR1 LGHDT and CDR2 YNNKEL come from the germline V gene (reference sequence). The CDR3 is 15 residues long. Trimming took 4 bases from V and 0 from J; bases not matched to a gene: 4.

The chain is built from TRBV10-2 and TRBJ2-3; D possibly uses TRBD1 or TRBD2 (5 bases each). V lost 8 bases, J lost 4 bases, and 16 bases lay in between. This CDR3 has 14 residues. The germline gives CDR1 WSHSY, CDR2 SAAADI. CDR3 sequence (DNA): TGCGCCAGCTCAGGGACGGCTGGCGCAGATACGCAGTATTTT. Its translation: CASSGTAGADTQYF.

The chain joins TRBV25-1 to TRBJ1-3; D gene unclear. The germline gives CDR1 MGHDK, CDR2 SYGVNS. This CDR3 is built from 13 residues. Trimming shortened V by 2 bases and J by 4 bases, and 6 bases separated the two germline ends. The CDR3 sequence: CASSEPGGNTIYF. As DNA, the CDR3 is TGTGCCAGCAGTGAACCCGGGGGAAACACCATATATTTT.

The genes are TRBV7-8 and TRBJ2-7; D possibly corresponds to TRBD2 (5 bases). Deletions cut 5 bases from V and 4 bases from J, with 12 bases between. The CDR3 length is 13 residues. Germline CDR1 reads SGHVS; CDR2 reads FQNEAQ. CDR3 loop: CASSPGWGYEQYF. The CDR3 region has the DNA TGTGCCAGCAGCCCGGGGTGGGGTTACGAGCAGTACTTC.